Shown below are 29 T cell receptor beta chains from a single sample sequenced in a study of T cell repertoires in cytomegalovirus infection. A single record per CDR3 protein comes from TCRdb applying MiXCR to the reads. Of just under 550,000 distinct CDR3 sequences listed, 26% were seen once; the top ten hold around 13%. Material for sequencing was PBMCs. Receptors originate from a human donor in good health (CMV status not recorded). Some clones in this sample may be carry-over from other donors' samples.

V gene TRBV4-1 combines with J gene TRBJ1-4; D possibly corresponds to TRBD1 (6 bases). V lost 4 bases and J lost 5, with 14 bases in between. This CDR3 contains 15 residues. CDR1 MGHRA and CDR2 YSYEKL come from the germline V gene. CDR3 bases: TGCGCCAGCAGCCCCAGGACAGCGCTCAATGAAAAACTGTTTTTT. It codes for CASSPRTALNEKLFF.

This clonotype has ten or more counts. CDR3 sequence reads: CASSQTGGIETQYF. CDR3 coding DNA: TGTGCCAGCAGCCAGACAGGGGGTATAGAGACCCAGTACTTC. The genes are TRBV11-2 and TRBJ2-5, with 9 bases that match TRBD1. Germline lookup yields CDR1 SGHAT and CDR2 FQNNGV. Trimming at V came to 5 bases and at J to 4 bases, leaving 5 bases not matched to a gene. The CDR3 totals 14 residues.

The chain carries TRBV11-2 and TRBJ2-2; maybe TRBD2 (5 bases). Germline CDR1 and CDR2: SGHAT and FQNNGV. The V gene lost 5 bases and the J gene lost 3 bases, with 22 bases spanning the gap. The CDR3 length is 18 residues. The CDR3 DNA is TGTGCCAGCAGCGCCTCCGCGAGGGCCCTAGTATACACCGGGGAGCTGTTTTTT. Amino acid sequence: CASSASARALVYTGELFF.

The genes are TRBV7-9 and TRBJ1-5; 7 positions match TRBD1. The length of the CDR3 is 15 residues. The trim removed 5 bases at V and 6 bases at J, leaving 10 bases unmatched. Per the germline V gene, CDR1 is SEHNR and CDR2 is FQNEAQ (reference sequence). CDR3 sequence (DNA): TGTGCCAGCAGCATCGACAGGGAGGTTGGTCAGCCCCAGCATTTT. Its translation is CASSIDREVGQPQHF.

This clonotype appeared a few times. V usage is TRBV11-2 and J usage is TRBJ2-1; D remains unclear. The CDR3 is made up of 14 amino acids. Germline assignment: CDR1 SGHAT and CDR2 FQNNGV. Trimming took off 3 bases at V and 5 bases at J, with 11 bases between the two ends. The chain's CDR3 is CASSLVYGDNEQFF. The CDR3 DNA sequence: TGTGCCAGCAGCTTGGTTTATGGCGACAATGAGCAGTTCTTC.

This clonotype showed up many times. The rearrangement links TRBV7-2 to TRBJ1-2; no firm D call. This CDR3 has 13 amino acids. Trimming shortened V by 0 bases and J by 1 base, and 3 bases separated the two germline ends. CDR1 SGHTA and CDR2 FQGNSA come from the germline V gene. The CDR3 region has the DNA TGTGCCAGCAGCTTAGCTCGTAACTATGGCTACACCTTC. Amino acids: CASSLARNYGYTF.

The chain has TRBV29-1 and TRBJ1-1; possibly TRBD1 for D (5 bases). In germline, CDR1 is SQVTM, CDR2 ANQGSEA. The V gene lost 2 bases and the J gene lost 1 base, with 11 bases spanning the gap. This CDR3 is 14 amino acids long. CDR3 protein: CSVEPPDRNTEAFF. Written as DNA, the CDR3 is TGCAGCGTTGAACCTCCCGACAGGAACACTGAAGCTTTCTTT.

The table lists this clonotype with many counts. The chain has TRBV7-2 and TRBJ2-5, with D tentatively TRBD2 (5 bases). The CDR3 runs to 15 residues. V was cut by 0 bases and J by 5 bases, with 13 bases left in between. Germline V gene sequence: CDR1 SGHTA, CDR2 FQGNSA. This CDR3 reads CASSLARASGETQYF. As DNA, the CDR3 is TGTGCCAGCAGCTTAGCGAGGGCATCTGGGGAGACCCAGTACTTC. The variable domain in full, completed from reference TRBV7-2 and TRBJ2-5, reads GAGVSQSPSNKVTEKGKDVELRCDPISGHTALYWYRQSLGQGLEFLIYFQGNSAPDKSGLPSDRFSAERTGGSVSTLTIQRTQQEDSAVYLCASSLARASGETQYFGPGTRLLVL.

This clonotype showed up just a few times. The chain has TRBV7-9 and TRBJ2-6, with 12 nucleotides matching TRBD2. The ends lost 6 bases at V and 4 bases at J; junction bases unmatched: 10. The CDR3 length is 18 residues. Germline values: CDR1 SEHNR, CDR2 FQNEAQ (reference sequence). CDR3 amino acids: CASSSRTSGNPGANVLTF. DNA of the CDR3: TGTGCCAGCAGTTCCCGGACTAGCGGGAATCCCGGGGCCAACGTCCTGACTTTC.

This clonotype was picked up many times. This chain uses TRBV7-2 with TRBJ2-2; 8 bases match TRBD2. V shed 5 bases, J shed 7 bases, and the junction held 9 bases outside the gene matches. In germline, CDR1 is SGHTA, CDR2 FQGNSA. The CDR3 contains 15 residues. CDR3 region: CASSLLTGGIGELFF. The CDR3 nucleotides are TGTGCCAGCAGCCTCTTGACGGGAGGGATCGGGGAGCTGTTTTTT.

This clonotype was counted at least ten times. This chain connects TRBV7-2 to TRBJ2-5, with TRBD1 identical over 8 bases. The CDR3 is made up of 16 amino acids. With V trimmed by 1 base and J by 2 bases, 6 bases remained unmatched. Germline V lookup: CDR1 SGHTA, CDR2 FQGNSA. The CDR3 sequence is CASSLVPRGRQETQYF. Here the CDR3 DNA reads TGTGCCAGCAGCTTAGTTCCCAGGGGGCGACAAGAGACCCAGTACTTC.

This rearrangement joins TRBV11-2 to TRBJ2-1; D is uncertain. The germline V gene encodes CDR1 SGHAT and CDR2 FQNNGV. This CDR3 comprises 18 residues. Trimming removed 2 bases at V and 5 bases at J, with 22 bases between. This CDR3 is CASSLSDSNLAGDNEQFF. For the CDR3, the DNA is TGTGCCAGCAGCTTAAGCGACTCTAACCTCGCCGGAGACAATGAGCAGTTCTTC.

This clonotype was found many times. The chain combines TRBV12-3 or TRBV12-4 with TRBJ2-7; D call uncertain. This CDR3 is 11 amino acids long. V was cut by 3 bases and J by 7 bases, with 7 bases left in between. CDR3 nucleotide sequence: TGTGCCAGCAGTTTGTCAAGGGAGCAGTACTTC. As protein: CASSLSREQYF.

With regard to this clonotype: Possible read error: a much larger clone is one base away. The genes are TRBV7-3 and TRBJ1-2, with D perhaps TRBD1 (5 bases). CDR3 length: 15 amino acids. Per the germline V gene, CDR1 is SGHTA and CDR2 is FQGTGA. In DNA form, the CDR3 reads TGTGCCAGCAGCTCTTCGGTTGGACAAAGCTATGACTACACCTTC. Translation: CASSSSVGQSYDYTF.

The chain couples TRBV12-3 or TRBV12-4 to TRBJ2-2; D might be TRBD1 (6 bases). V was shortened by 5 bases and J by 4 bases, with 14 bases between the two germline ends. The CDR3 is made up of 15 amino acids. The CDR3 sequence: CASSGTGIVTGELFF. The DNA of the CDR3 is TGTGCCAGCAGTGGAACAGGGATCGTCACCGGGGAGCTGTTTTTT.

This clonotype was picked up a small number of times. V is TRBV6-2 or TRBV6-3 and J is TRBJ1-5; 7 bases line up with TRBD1. Germline trimming cut 0 bases from V and 3 bases from J; bases unmatched to any gene: 11. The CDR3 sequence is 18 residues long. Germline CDR1 MNHEY, CDR2 SVGEGT. CDR3 amino acids: CASSYSLLSGTDNQPQHF. CDR3 in DNA: TGTGCCAGCAGTTACTCCCTTTTATCGGGGACAGACAATCAGCCCCAGCATTTT.

The CDR3 DNA reads as TGTGCCAGCAGTTTACTGGGACAGGGTAAACAGACCCAGTACTTC. Its protein is CASSLLGQGKQTQYF. The gene calls are TRBV6-5 and TRBJ2-5; 9 bases align to TRBD1. The germline CDR1 and CDR2 sequences are MNHEY and SVGAGI. Trimming removed 4 bases from V and 6 bases from J; junction bases left unmatched: 9. This CDR3 has 15 residues.

Here the CDR3 reads CASSLGDRPLGYTF. CDR3 nucleotide sequence: TGTGCCAGCAGCTTAGGAGACAGGCCGCTTGGCTACACCTTC. The chain employs TRBV7-2 and TRBJ1-2; D perhaps matches TRBD1 (6 bases). With 1 base removed from V and 7 bases from J, the gap between germline ends came to 13 bases. The CDR3 is 14 amino acids. In germline, CDR1 is SGHTA, CDR2 FQGNSA.

In its sample, this clonotype was seen a few times. The genes are TRBV24-1 and TRBJ1-1; D is unclear. The germline V and J ends were trimmed by 3 bases and 10 bases, with 11 bases remaining between them. Germline values: CDR1 KGHDR, CDR2 SFDVKD. The CDR3 consists of 12 residues. In nucleotides, the CDR3 is TGTGCCACCAGTGATCCCCAGGATGTAGCTTTCTTT. Translation: CATSDPQDVAFF.

The chain links TRBV11-2 to TRBJ1-1; no firm D call. V lost 1 base, J lost 10 bases, and 10 bases lay in between. Germline assignment: CDR1 SGHAT and CDR2 FQNNGV. This CDR3 has 12 residues. For the CDR3, the DNA is TGTGCCAGCAGCTTAGGGGGTCTCGTAGCTTTCTTT. Residues: CASSLGGLVAFF.

As to this clonotype: A read error may account for a junction end that differs from germline. The chain joins TRBV4-1 to TRBJ1-2; TRBD1 agrees at 9 bases. CDR3 length: 16 amino acids. The germline V gene encodes CDR1 MGHRA and CDR2 YSYEKL. CDR3 DNA sequence: TGTGCCAGCAGCCAACACGGACAGGGGAGGGACTATGGCTACACCTTC. Encoded protein: CASSQHGQGRDYGYTF.

At least ten counts were recorded for this clonotype. Here the CDR3 reads CASSFSSGLNTGELFF. The CDR3 nucleotides read TGTGCCAGCAGCTTCTCCAGCGGGTTGAACACCGGGGAGCTGTTTTTT. V usage is TRBV7-2 and J usage is TRBJ2-2; the D gene is possibly TRBD2 (6 bases). Looked up from germline, CDR1 is SGHTA and CDR2 is FQGNSA. Trimming left V 3 bases short and J 1 base short, with 12 bases between. The CDR3 extends over 16 amino acids.

This clonotype appeared a few times. The rearrangement uses TRBV29-1 and TRBJ2-5; D tentatively fits TRBD1 or TRBD2 (6 bases each). The CDR3 extends over 13 amino acids. Germline V gene sequence: CDR1 SQVTM, CDR2 ANQGSEA. The ends were cut back, 4 bases at V and 5 bases at J, with 14 bases in the middle. CDR3 in amino acids: CSVALGGGETQYF. The CDR3 DNA reads TGCAGCGTTGCCCTGGGGGGCGGGGAGACCCAGTACTTC.

CDR3 coding DNA: TGTGCCAGCAGTTTCTCCGGGACCTACGAGCAGTACTTC. Its translation: CASSFSGTYEQYF. The genes are TRBV12-3 or TRBV12-4 and TRBJ2-7, with a possible D match to TRBD2 (5 bases). Trimming left V 3 bases short and J 2 bases short, with 8 bases between. CDR3 length equals 13 residues.

V gene TRBV4-3 combines with J gene TRBJ2-3, with 9 bases lining up with TRBD2. The germline V gene encodes CDR1 LGHNA and CDR2 YSLEER. There are 16 residues in the CDR3. The V segment lost 4 bases and the J segment 1 base; nucleotides outside the gene matches: 6. This CDR3 is CASSPDRTSGTDTQYF. CDR3 in DNA: TGCGCCAGCAGCCCCGACCGGACTAGCGGCACAGATACGCAGTATTTT.

This clonotype was seen a few times. The V and J genes are TRBV6-1 and TRBJ2-5; D not resolved. Germline CDR1 and CDR2: MNHNS and SASEGT. CDR3 size: 13 residues. The V and J ends lost 4 bases and 5 bases respectively, with 11 bases between them. The DNA for the CDR3 is TGTGCCAGCAGTGGCGGCATAACCGAGACCCAGTACTTC. It is translated as CASSGGITETQYF.

This clonotype was counted ten times or more. The gene calls are TRBV7-2 and TRBJ2-2, with a possible D match to TRBD1 (6 bases). V was shortened by 5 bases and J by 2 bases, with 12 bases between the two germline ends. Germline-derived CDR1 and CDR2 are SGHTA and FQGNSA. This CDR3 has 15 residues. The CDR3: CASSLMGTNTGELFF. DNA of the CDR3: TGTGCCAGCAGCCTCATGGGGACAAACACCGGGGAGCTGTTTTTT. Full variable domain (outside the CDR3, taken from reference TRBV7-2 and TRBJ2-2): GAGVSQSPSNKVTEKGKDVELRCDPISGHTALYWYRQSLGQGLEFLIYFQGNSAPDKSGLPSDRFSAERTGGSVSTLTIQRTQQEDSAVYLCASSLMGTNTGELFFGEGSRLTVL.

This clonotype occurred a few times. The chain carries TRBV5-4 and TRBJ2-2; D possibly corresponds to TRBD1 (5 bases). V was pared by 4 bases and J by 7 bases, with 11 bases between. The V gene's germline CDR1 is SGHNT and CDR2 YYREEE (reference sequence). The CDR3 totals 13 residues. CDR3 sequence reads: CASSLERGGELFF. For the CDR3, the DNA is TGTGCCAGCAGCCTCGAAAGGGGCGGGGAGCTGTTTTTT.

In this sample, this clonotype turned up many times. The chain carries TRBV7-8 and TRBJ2-3, with a possible D match to TRBD1 (5 bases). V gave up 4 bases and J gave up 7 bases, with 12 bases separating them. The length of the CDR3 is 13 residues. Per the germline V gene, CDR1 is SGHVS and CDR2 is FQNEAQ. This CDR3 reads CASSSTVIHTQYF. DNA of the CDR3: TGTGCCAGCAGCTCGACAGTGATACATACGCAGTATTTT.